This T cell receptor (beta chain) appears in the sequencing data of a study of blood T cell repertoires in COVID-19. Study at large: Donors in the United States, Italy and Spain gave samples during acute or convalescent COVID-19. Sources were T cells, B-cell-depleted T cells, or PBMCs; the material itself was cDNA or gDNA.

The repertoire was sequenced with immunoSEQ multiplex PCR; TCRdb's copy has only in-frame clones and lacks some. The sample records 70,000 to 100,000 clones, around 72% being singletons. This clone was detected a few times. The CDR3 has 13 residues. V was pared by 4 bases and J by 1 base, with 10 bases between. The germline CDR1 and CDR2 sequences are SQVTM and ANQGSEA. The TCR was taken from a woman in her fifties or sixties in a cohort sampled during active or convalescent COVID-19. Material for sequencing was peripheral blood. The chain couples TRBV29-1 to TRBJ1-1; no clear D gene. CDR3 nucleotides: TGCAGCGTTGGGTTACAGAGGAACACTGAAGCTTTCTTT. It encodes CSVGLQRNTEAFF. Using reference TRBV29-1 and TRBJ1-1 for the parts outside the CDR3, the full variable domain is SAVISQKPSRDICQRGTSLTIQCQVDSQVTMMFWYRQQPGQSLTLIATANQGSEATYESGFVIDKFPISRPNLTFSTLTVSNMSPEDSSIYLCSVGLQRNTEAFFGQGTRLTVV.